This TCR beta chain was documented in a study of T-cell reconstitution after alpha-beta-depleted transplantation in children. V was pared by 2 bases and J by 3 bases, with 11 bases between. This CDR3 is built from 16 residues. Germline-derived CDR1 and CDR2 are MNHEY and SVGAGI. Preparation of the TCRbeta library was carried out with unique molecular identifiers. MiXCR, run by TCRdb on the PCR reads, gives a single entry per CDR3 protein. The table shows hundreds of thousands of distinct CDR3 sequences, with roughly a tenth occurring only once. This clonotype was detected ten times or more. The receptor was derived from a human donor who donated a stem cell graft to a child with acute myeloid leukemia. The V and J genes are TRBV6-5 and TRBJ2-6; no reliable D call. The input for sequencing was PBMCs from the stem cell graft donor, taken from the stem cell graft. CDR3 DNA sequence: TGTGCCAGCAGTTACGCCCATGGGGTTGGGGCCAACGTCCTGACTTTC. Translation: CASSYAHGVGANVLTF.